This entry describes one TCR beta chain. Antigen unknown. The sample comes from a study of post-analysis software for immune sequencing data. The V gene lost 4 bases and the J gene lost 3 bases, with 6 bases spanning the gap. CDR1 is SQVTM, CDR2 ANQGSEA, per germline. CDR3 length: 11 residues. Study outcomes and limitations: Compared with controls, patients had more of roughly 5 TRBV segments, including TRBV5-6, TRBV5-1 and TRBV20-1.

TCR beta cDNA libraries included unique molecular identifiers. A population of 1 to 10 million T cells gave rise to roughly 0.5 million cDNA molecules. TCRdb used MiXCR to reprocess the PCR reads, holding one entry per CDR3 protein. The sample yields hundreds of thousands of distinct CDR3 sequences, 30% seen once. This sequence joins TRBV29-1 and TRBJ1-2; D gene uncertain. The TCR comes from a girl aged 5 to 17 with multiple sclerosis. The material sequenced was blood. This CDR3 reads CSVGDDYGYTF. The CDR3 nucleotides read TGCAGCGTTGGGGATGACTATGGCTACACCTTC.